Each of the 10 T cell receptor beta chains below was sequenced from the same sample in a study of cytomegalovirus exposure and HLA in healthy donors (dated by TCRdb to about 2017). The library was made by the immunoSEQ multiplex PCR assay. For the multiplex PCR, a mixture combining 60 forward primers for TCR Vbeta segments and 13 reverse primers for TCR Jbeta segments was used. TCRdb stores this immuneACCESS table with in-frame sequences only. Part of the clones is absent; in the studies checked, under half of the shortfall reflects unresolved V genes, and no reason is known for the rest. The table for this sample lists around 150,000 clones. In total, the top ten clones hold about 2% of the sample. The sequencing input was PBMCs. The origin of the receptors is a man in his thirties or forties in good health and CMV-seronegative.

The chain uses TRBV19 and TRBJ1-1; the match to TRBD1 covers 9 bases. The CDR3 is 18 amino acids. The germline V gene has CDR1 LNHDA and CDR2 SQIVND (reference sequence). Unmatched junction bases numbered 11, after V lost 0 bases and J lost 3 bases. The CDR3 coding sequence is TGTGCCAGTAGTATAGATATTACAGGGGGCGGGCTTGACACTGAAGCTTTCTTT. This gives the protein CASSIDITGGGLDTEAFF.

The rearrangement joins TRBV19 to TRBJ2-3; 12 nucleotides line up with TRBD2. The junction had 8 bases not matched to a gene; V was cut back by 5 bases and J by 5 bases. Germline lookup yields CDR1 LNHDA and CDR2 SQIVND (reference sequence). The CDR3 runs to 16 residues. CDR3 sequence: CASSFRTSGEEDTQYF. In DNA form, the CDR3 reads TGTGCCAGTAGTTTTCGGACTAGCGGGGAGGAAGATACGCAGTATTTT.

CDR3 amino acids: CASSLSWSQETQYF. DNA for the CDR3: TGTGCCAGCAGCTTGTCATGGTCTCAGGAGACCCAGTACTTC. This sequence joins TRBV5-8 and TRBJ2-5; D ambiguous. V lost 1 base to trimming and J lost 5 bases, with 12 bases between them. This CDR3 spans 14 amino acids. Germline CDR1 and CDR2: SGHTS and YDEGEE.

In regard to this clone: Within the sample, other DNA sequences also encode this same CDR3. The chain recombines TRBV4-2 with TRBJ1-5, with D maybe TRBD1 (5 bases). The CDR3 totals 15 residues. Germline V gene lookup returns CDR1 LGHNA and CDR2 YNFKEQ. V dropped 0 bases and J dropped 2 bases, with 8 bases sitting between them. CDR3 DNA: TGTGCCAGCAGCCAAGACAGGGCGGGCAATCAGCCCCAGCATTTT. Its protein is CASSQDRAGNQPQHF.

The chain combines TRBV27 with TRBJ2-3; 8 nucleotides line up with TRBD2. After removal of 6 bases from V and 7 bases from J, the junction contained 15 bases not matched to a gene. The CDR3 runs 16 residues. Germline values: CDR1 MNHEY, CDR2 SMNVEV (reference sequence). The CDR3 is CASSPAAGDKGNTQYF. In DNA, the CDR3 is TGTGCCAGCAGCCCAGCAGCGGGGGATAAAGGAAATACGCAGTATTTT.

The chain is built from TRBV25-1 and TRBJ2-1; no clear D gene. The germline CDR1 and CDR2 sequences are MGHDK and SYGVNS. CDR3 length: 13 residues. The CDR3 DNA is TGTGGAAGCTCTCTGAGCTCCTACAATGAGCAGTTCTTC. Translation gives CGSSLSSYNEQFF.

The rearrangement joins TRBV19 to TRBJ1-2, with D possibly matching TRBD1 (5 bases). The ends were cut back, 6 bases at V and 8 bases at J, with 19 bases in the middle. The germline gives CDR1 LNHDA, CDR2 SQIVND (reference sequence). The CDR3 has 14 amino acids. The CDR3 region has the DNA TGTGCCAGTAGCACCTTGCAGGGAAGGGGAGGCTACACCTTC. This encodes CASSTLQGRGGYTF. Supplemented by reference TRBV19 and TRBJ1-2, the full variable domain reads DGGITQSPKYLFRKEGQNVTLSCEQNLNHDAMYWYRQDPGQGLRLIYYSQIVNDFQKGDIAEGYSVSREKKESFPLTVTSAQKNPTAFYLCASSTLQGRGGYTFGSGTRLTVV.

J is TRBJ1-3 and V is TRBV28; 9 positions match TRBD1. The length of the CDR3 is 16 residues. Germline trimming cut 8 bases from V and 4 bases from J; bases unmatched to any gene: 12. Germline assignment: CDR1 MDHEN and CDR2 SYDVKM. The CDR3 DNA reads as TGTGCCAGCGTTGGATTGGGACAGGGCGCAGGAAACACCATATATTTT. Protein sequence: CASVGLGQGAGNTIYF.

The chain has TRBV21-1 and TRBJ2-3; the table gives TRBD2 as D, unverified against the DNA. TRBV21-1 is a documented pseudogene. This CDR3 comprises 20 residues. CDR3 protein: CASSKVIVGLATGVEDTQYF. The DNA for the CDR3 is TGTGCCAGCAGCAAAGTGATTGTGGGACTAGCGACAGGAGTGGAGGATACGCAGTATTTT.

With regard to this clone: This CDR3 is missing its conserved last phenylalanine or tryptophan, likely due to a read error. V is TRBV5-4 and J is TRBJ2-4; D ambiguous. Per the germline V gene, CDR1 is SGHNT and CDR2 is YYREEE (reference sequence). Trimming shortened V by 0 bases and J by 1 base, and 11 bases separated the two germline ends. The CDR3 loop spans 16 amino acids. In nucleotides, the CDR3 is TGTGCCAGCAGCTTGGGGAACATGGCGGCCAAAAACATTCAGTACCTC. This codes for CASSLGNMAAKNIQYL.